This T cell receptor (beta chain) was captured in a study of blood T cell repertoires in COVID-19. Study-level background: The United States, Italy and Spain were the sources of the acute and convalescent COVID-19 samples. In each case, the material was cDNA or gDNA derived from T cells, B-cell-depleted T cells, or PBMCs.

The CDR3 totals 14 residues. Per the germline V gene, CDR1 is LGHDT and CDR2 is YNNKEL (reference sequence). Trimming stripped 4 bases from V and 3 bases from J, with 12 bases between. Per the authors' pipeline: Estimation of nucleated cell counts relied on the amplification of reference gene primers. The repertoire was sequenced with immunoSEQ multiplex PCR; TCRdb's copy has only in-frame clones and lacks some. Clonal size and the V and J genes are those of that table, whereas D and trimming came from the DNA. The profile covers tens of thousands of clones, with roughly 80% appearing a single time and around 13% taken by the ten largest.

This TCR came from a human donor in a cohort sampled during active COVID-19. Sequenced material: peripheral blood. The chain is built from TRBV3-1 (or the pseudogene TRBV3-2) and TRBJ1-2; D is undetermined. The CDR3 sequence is CASSPHGVDYGYTF. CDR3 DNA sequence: TGTGCCAGCAGCCCCCACGGTGTCGACTATGGCTACACCTTC.